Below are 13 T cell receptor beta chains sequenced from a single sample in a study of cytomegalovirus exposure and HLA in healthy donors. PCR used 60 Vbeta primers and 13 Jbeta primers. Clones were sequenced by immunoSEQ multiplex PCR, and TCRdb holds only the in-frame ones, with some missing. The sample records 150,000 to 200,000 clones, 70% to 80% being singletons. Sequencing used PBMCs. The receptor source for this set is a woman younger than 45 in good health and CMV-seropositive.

The CDR3 DNA sequence: TGTGCCAGCAGCCTCCCGGGGACTAGCGGGAGTATTGAGCAGTTCTTC. Protein sequence: CASSLPGTSGSIEQFF. The chain has TRBV4-2 and TRBJ2-1; 14 bases are a match to TRBD2. In germline, CDR1 is LGHNA, CDR2 YNFKEQ. There are 16 residues in the CDR3. The V gene end was trimmed by 4 bases and the J gene end by 9 bases; junction bases not matched to a gene: 8.

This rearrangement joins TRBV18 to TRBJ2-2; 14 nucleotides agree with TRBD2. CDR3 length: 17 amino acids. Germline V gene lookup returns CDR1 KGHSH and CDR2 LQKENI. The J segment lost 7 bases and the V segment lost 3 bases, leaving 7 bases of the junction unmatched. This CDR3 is CASSPGLAGVGVGELFF. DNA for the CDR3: TGTGCCAGCTCACCGGGACTAGCGGGAGTTGGAGTCGGGGAGCTGTTTTTT.

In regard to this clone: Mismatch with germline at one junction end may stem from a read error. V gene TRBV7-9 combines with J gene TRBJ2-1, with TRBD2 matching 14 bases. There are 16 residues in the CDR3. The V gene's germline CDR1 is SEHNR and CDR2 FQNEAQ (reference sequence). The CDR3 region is CSSSLGTSGSTQEQFF. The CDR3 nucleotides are TGTTCCAGCAGCTTAGGGACTAGCGGGAGTACACAGGAGCAGTTCTTC.

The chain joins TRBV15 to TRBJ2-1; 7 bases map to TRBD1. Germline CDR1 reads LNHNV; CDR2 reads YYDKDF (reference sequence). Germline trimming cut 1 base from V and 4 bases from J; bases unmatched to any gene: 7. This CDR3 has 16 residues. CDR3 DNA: TGTGCCACCAGCAGAGCGGGACAGAGTGGGTACAATGAGCAGTTCTTC. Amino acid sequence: CATSRAGQSGYNEQFF.

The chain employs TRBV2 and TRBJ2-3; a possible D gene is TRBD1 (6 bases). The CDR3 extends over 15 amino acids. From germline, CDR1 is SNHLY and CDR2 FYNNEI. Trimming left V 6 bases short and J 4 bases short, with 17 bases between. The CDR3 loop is CASRSGTLYSDTQYF. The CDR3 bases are TGTGCCAGCAGGTCCGGGACATTATACTCAGATACGCAGTATTTT.

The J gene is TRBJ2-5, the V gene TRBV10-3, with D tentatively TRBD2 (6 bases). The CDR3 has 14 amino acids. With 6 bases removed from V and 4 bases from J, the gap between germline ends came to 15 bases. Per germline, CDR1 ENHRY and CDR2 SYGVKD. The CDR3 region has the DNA TGTGCCATCAGGGCCGGGACTGGAGGAGAGACCCAGTACTTC. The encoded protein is CAIRAGTGGETQYF.

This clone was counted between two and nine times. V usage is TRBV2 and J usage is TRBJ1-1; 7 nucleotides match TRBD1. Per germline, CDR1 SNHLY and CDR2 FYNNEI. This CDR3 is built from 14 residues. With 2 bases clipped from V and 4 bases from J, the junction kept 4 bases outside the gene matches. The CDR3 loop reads CASSEWDRFTEAFF. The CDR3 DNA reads TGTGCCAGCAGTGAATGGGACAGATTCACTGAAGCTTTCTTT.

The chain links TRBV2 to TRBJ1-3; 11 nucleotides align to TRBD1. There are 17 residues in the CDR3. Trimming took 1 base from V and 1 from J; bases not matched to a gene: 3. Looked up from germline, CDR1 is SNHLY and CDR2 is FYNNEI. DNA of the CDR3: TGTGCCAGCAGTGAAGTTGGACAGGGGGCTTCTGGAAACACCATATATTTT. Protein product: CASSEVGQGASGNTIYF. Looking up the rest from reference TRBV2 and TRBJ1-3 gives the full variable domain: EPEVTQTPSHQVTQMGQEVILRCVPISNHLYFYWYRQILGQKVEFLVSFYNNEISEKSEIFDDQFSVERPDGSNFTLKIRSTKLEDSAMYFCASSEVGQGASGNTIYFGEGSWLTVV.

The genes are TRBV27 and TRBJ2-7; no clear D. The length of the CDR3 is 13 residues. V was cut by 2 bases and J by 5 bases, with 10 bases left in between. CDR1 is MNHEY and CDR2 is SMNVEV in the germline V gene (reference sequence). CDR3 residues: CASSLSRVNEQYF. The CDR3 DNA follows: TGTGCCAGCAGTTTAAGTCGCGTGAACGAGCAGTACTTC.

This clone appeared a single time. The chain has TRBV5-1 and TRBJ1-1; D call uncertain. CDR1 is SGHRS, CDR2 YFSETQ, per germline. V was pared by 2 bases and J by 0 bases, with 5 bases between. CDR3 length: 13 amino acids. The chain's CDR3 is CASSFRMNTEAFF. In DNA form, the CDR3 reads TGCGCCAGCAGCTTCAGGATGAACACTGAAGCTTTCTTT.

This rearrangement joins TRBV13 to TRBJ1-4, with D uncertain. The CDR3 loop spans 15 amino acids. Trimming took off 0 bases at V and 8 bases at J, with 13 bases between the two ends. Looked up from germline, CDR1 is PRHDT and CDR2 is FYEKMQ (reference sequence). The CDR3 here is CASSLGPRVLEKLFF. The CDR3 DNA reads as TGTGCCAGCAGCTTAGGCCCCCGGGTTTTGGAAAAACTGTTTTTT.

CDR3 bases: TGTGCCAGCACCAGGGTTTCGTCAGATACGCAGTATTTT. Encoded protein: CASTRVSSDTQYF. This chain joins TRBV2 and TRBJ2-3; D might be TRBD1 (5 bases). This CDR3 spans 13 amino acids. CDR1 is SNHLY and CDR2 is FYNNEI in the germline V gene. Trimming took 7 bases from V and 4 from J, leaving 12 bases between them.

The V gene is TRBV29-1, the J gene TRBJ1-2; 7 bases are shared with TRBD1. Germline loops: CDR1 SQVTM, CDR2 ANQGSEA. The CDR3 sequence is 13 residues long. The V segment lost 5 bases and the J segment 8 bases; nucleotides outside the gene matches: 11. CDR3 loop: CSVTDRDSGGYTF. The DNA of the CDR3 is TGCAGCGTTACCGACAGGGACTCAGGGGGCTACACCTTC.